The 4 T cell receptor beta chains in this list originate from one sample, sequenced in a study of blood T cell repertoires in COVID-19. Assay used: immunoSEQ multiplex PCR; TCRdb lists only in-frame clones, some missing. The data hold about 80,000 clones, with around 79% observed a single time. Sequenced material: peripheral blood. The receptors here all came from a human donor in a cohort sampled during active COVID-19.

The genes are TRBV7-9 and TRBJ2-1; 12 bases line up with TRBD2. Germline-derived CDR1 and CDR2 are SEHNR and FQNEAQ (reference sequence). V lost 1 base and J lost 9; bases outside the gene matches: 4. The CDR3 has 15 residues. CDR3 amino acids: CASSLGLAGGPEQFF. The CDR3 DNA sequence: TGTGCCAGCAGCTTAGGCCTAGCGGGGGGGCCTGAGCAGTTCTTC. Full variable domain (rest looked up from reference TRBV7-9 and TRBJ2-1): DTGVSQNPRHKITKRGQNVTFRCDPISEHNRLYWYRQTLGQGPEFLTYFQNEAQLEKSRLLSDRFSAERPKGSFSTLEIQRTEQGDSAMYLCASSLGLAGGPEQFFGPGTRLTVL.

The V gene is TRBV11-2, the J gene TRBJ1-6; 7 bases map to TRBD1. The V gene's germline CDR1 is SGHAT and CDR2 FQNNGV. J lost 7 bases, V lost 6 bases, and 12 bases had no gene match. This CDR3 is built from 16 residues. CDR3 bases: TGTGCCAGCAGTACTCCGCACTGGGACAGAAATTCACCCCTCCACTTT. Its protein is CASSTPHWDRNSPLHF.

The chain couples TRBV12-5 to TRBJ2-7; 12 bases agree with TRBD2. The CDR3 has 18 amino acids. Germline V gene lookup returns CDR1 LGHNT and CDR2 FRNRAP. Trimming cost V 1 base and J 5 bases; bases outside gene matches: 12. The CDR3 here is CASGLGSSGRVDGHEQYV. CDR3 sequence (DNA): TGTGCTAGTGGTTTGGGATCTAGCGGGAGGGTGGATGGGCACGAGCAGTACGTC.

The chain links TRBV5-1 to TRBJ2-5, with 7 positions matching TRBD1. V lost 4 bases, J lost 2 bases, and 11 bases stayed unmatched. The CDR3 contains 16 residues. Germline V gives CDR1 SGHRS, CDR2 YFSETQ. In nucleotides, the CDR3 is TGCGCCAGCAGCCCTGGACAGGTTACTTTTCAAGAGACCCAGTACTTC. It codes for CASSPGQVTFQETQYF.